Described below is a single T cell receptor (beta chain) sequence and its context. The antigen remains undetermined. This specimen belongs to a study of cytomegalovirus exposure and HLA in healthy donors. Looking at the study overall: Researchers found that roughly 81% of 398 genotyped donors fell within the Caucasian-associated ancestry cluster. Findings of the study overall: A later analysis showed TCR association rates differing by HLA locus, peaking at DRB1 and lowest at HLA-C.

PCR employed 60 Vbeta and 13 Jbeta primers. Study processing details: A later analysis tallied about 80 million unique TCR beta chains, 9.5 million to 14 million of them shared. Assay: immunoSEQ multiplex PCR; the TCRdb copy retains only in-frame clones and omits some. D and trimming come from the DNA, and the V and J calls and clone size come from that table. The sample holds 200,000 or so clones, 83% seen once. This TCR came from a girl aged 10-17 years in good health and CMV-seronegative. Specimen: PBMCs.

The CDR3 bases are TGCGCCAGCAGCCAAGAGGGGGCTACGGGGGGCACTGAAGCTTTCTTT. Protein sequence: CASSQEGATGGTEAFF. The chain carries TRBV4-3 and TRBJ1-1, with D maybe TRBD1 (6 bases). V lost 0 bases, J lost 4 bases, and 15 bases lay in between. The CDR3 extends over 16 amino acids. Germline CDR1 is LGHNA and CDR2 is YSLEER.